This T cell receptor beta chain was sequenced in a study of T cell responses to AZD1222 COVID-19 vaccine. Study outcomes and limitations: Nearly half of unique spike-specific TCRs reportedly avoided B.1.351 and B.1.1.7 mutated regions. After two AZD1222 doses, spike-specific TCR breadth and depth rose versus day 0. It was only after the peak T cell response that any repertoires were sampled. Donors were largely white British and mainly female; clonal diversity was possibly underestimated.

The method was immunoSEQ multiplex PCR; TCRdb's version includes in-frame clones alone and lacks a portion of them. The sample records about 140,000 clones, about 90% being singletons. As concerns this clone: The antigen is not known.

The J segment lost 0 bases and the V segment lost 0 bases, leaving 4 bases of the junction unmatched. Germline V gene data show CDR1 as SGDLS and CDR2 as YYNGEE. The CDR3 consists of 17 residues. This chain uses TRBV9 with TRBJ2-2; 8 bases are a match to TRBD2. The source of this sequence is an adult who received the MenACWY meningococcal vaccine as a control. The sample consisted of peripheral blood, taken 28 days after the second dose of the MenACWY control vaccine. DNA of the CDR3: TGTGCCAGCAGCGTAGTAGCGGGGACCTCGAACACCGGGGAGCTGTTTTTT. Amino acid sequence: CASSVVAGTSNTGELFF.